This TCR beta chain was recorded in a study of Graves' ophthalmopathy and Graves' hyperthyroidism. Study-level findings and limits: Most expanded clonotypes in thyroid above 0.001 frequency also showed up in blood. With about 86% sensitivity and less than 83% specificity, a 13-signature model separated ophthalmopathy from stable hyperthyroidism.

Hyperthyroidism patients were newly diagnosed, under 2 months' duration, aged 18 to 65. Certain patients were not enrolled. These were patients with other autoimmune diseases, uncontrolled infections, pregnancy or lactation. Concerning this clonotype itself: The target antigen is unknown.

The CDR3 extends over 14 amino acids. Germline V lookup: CDR1 MNHEY, CDR2 SVGAGI. Losses at the gene ends were 7 bases for V and 7 bases for J; bases not matched to a gene: 12. Amplified TCR beta CDR3 regions were obtained using RNA transcripts as template. A first-round RT-PCR used HTBI primers, followed by a second-round multiplex PCR. A single record per CDR3 protein comes from TCRdb applying MiXCR to the multiplex PCR reads. The profile shows over a million distinct CDR3 sequences, about 40% of them singletons. Sequencing input: peripheral blood or thyroid tissue (not recorded which). The genes are TRBV6-5 and TRBJ1-2, with 7 bases lining up with TRBD1. The receptor comes from an adult man with Graves' hyperthyroidism. CDR3: CASTYFGTESGYTF. The CDR3 DNA is TGTGCCAGCACCTACTTCGGGACAGAGTCTGGCTACACCTTC.